This T cell receptor (beta chain) was sequenced in a study of shared clonotypes between healthy human individuals. The J segment lost 3 bases and the V segment lost 4 bases, leaving 4 bases of the junction unmatched. Germline lookup yields CDR1 SGDLS and CDR2 YYNGEE. The CDR3 consists of 15 residues. A word on this clone: Its specificity is not known.

Findings and caveats of the study: Among a few donors, roughly 5.5% of naive CD4 clonotypes were found in common. The generation probabilities recorded for non-shared clonotypes fell below those of clonotypes shared by all four donors. Naive subsets generally had larger estimated richness than memory subsets.

It was across several immunoSEQ plates that each subset's genomic DNA was evenly split. Sequenced by immunoSEQ multiplex PCR; TCRdb stores in-frame clones only, minus some. The sample yields over 2 million clones, around 90% seen once. Specimen: naive CD4+ T cells from PBMCs. Sample subset: CD45RA+ positively selected. This receptor was obtained from a man between 18 and 29 years old in good health. Some clones in this sample may be carry-over from other donors' samples. The J gene is TRBJ1-4, the V gene TRBV9, with 9 bases that match TRBD1. The DNA for the CDR3 is TGTGCCAGCAGCTTACAGGGGGCGTCTAATGAAAAACTGTTTTTT. Encoded protein: CASSLQGASNEKLFF.